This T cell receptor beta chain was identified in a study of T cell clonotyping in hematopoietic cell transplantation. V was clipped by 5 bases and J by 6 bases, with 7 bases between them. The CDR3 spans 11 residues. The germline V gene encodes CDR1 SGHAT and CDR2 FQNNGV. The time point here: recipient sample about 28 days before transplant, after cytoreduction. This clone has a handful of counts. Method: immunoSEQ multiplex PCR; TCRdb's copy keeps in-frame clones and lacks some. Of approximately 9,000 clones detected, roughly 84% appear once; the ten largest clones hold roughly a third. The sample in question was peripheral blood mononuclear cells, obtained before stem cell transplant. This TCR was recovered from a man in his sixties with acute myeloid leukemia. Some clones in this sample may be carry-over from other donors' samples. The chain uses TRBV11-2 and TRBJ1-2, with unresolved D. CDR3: CASSARDGYTF. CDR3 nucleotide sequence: TGTGCCAGCAGCGCACGAGATGGCTACACCTTC.